This T cell receptor (beta chain) was sequenced in a study of CD8+ T cells in alopecia areata. About the study: Oral tofacitinib (5 to 10 mg twice daily) was administered to treated patients. Study-wide results and caveats: For lesional scalp, especially alopecia totalis/universalis, clonality was higher than in normal scalp.

This CDR3 has 11 amino acids. Germline V gene lookup returns CDR1 GTSNPN and CDR2 SVGIG (reference sequence). The ends were cut back, 3 bases at V and 8 bases at J, with 8 bases in the middle. Notes on this clone: Its antigen remains unknown.

Sequencing relied on a cDNA template that was reverse transcribed from extracted RNA. The table came from immunoSEQ multiplex PCR; TCRdb's copy has only in-frame clones and leaves some out. The data hold around 140,000 clones, with around 51% observed a single time. The origin of this receptor is a human donor with alopecia areata. This sequence joins TRBV30 and TRBJ2-1, with TRBD2 as a possible D gene (6 bases). The sample was CD4+ T cells sorted from blood, taken at week 0. CDR3 sequence: CAWSGGDEQFF. The CDR3 nucleotides are TGTGCCTGGAGCGGCGGGGATGAGCAGTTCTTC.